This TCR beta chain was found in a study of Ad26.COV2.S vaccination and SARS-CoV-2 variants. Overall study context: The donor was enrolled in the Ad26.COV2.S arm of the COV1001 trial. Recipients of Ad26.COV2.S got it intramuscularly, once or twice 56 days apart.

Study observations and caveats: Estimates derived from TCR breadth and depth analyses may have underestimated total T cell responses. Vaccine recipients showed a spike-specific TCR breadth that was higher than in placebo recipients.

Concerning this clone itself: Its antigen is still unknown.

The germline CDR1 and CDR2 sequences are SGHAT and FQNNGV. V was shortened by 7 bases and J by 4 bases, with 19 bases between the two germline ends. The CDR3 contains 15 residues. Generated by immunoSEQ multiplex PCR, the TCRdb table keeps only in-frame clones and is missing some. This table has about 330,000 clones, 90% appearing once. Treatment specified: around 19 received Ad26.COV2.S at low or high dose, single or two shots; 5 received placebo; per-sample allocation not given. The study sampled participants on day 63 after the first vaccine or placebo injection. The receptor comes from a person between 18 and 65 years old who received the Ad26.COV2.S COVID-19 vaccine or a placebo. The material sequenced was peripheral blood, taken in a trial of Ad26.COV2.S vaccine versus placebo. The J gene is TRBJ1-2, the V gene TRBV11-2, with a tentative D call TRBD1 (5 bases). The CDR3 reads CASTESGQSIYGYTF. The CDR3 DNA reads TGTGCCAGCACCGAATCGGGGCAGTCCATCTATGGCTACACCTTC.